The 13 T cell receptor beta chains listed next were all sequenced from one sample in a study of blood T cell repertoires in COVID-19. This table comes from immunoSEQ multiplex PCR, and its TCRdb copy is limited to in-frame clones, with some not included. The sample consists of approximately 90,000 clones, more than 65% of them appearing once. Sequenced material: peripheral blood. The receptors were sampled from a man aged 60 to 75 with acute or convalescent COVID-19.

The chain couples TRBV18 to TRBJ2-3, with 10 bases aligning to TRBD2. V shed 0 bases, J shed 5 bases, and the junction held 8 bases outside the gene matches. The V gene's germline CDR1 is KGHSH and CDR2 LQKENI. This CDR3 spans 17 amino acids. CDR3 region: CASSPPSSGGARDTQYF. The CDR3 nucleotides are TGTGCCAGCTCACCACCGTCCAGCGGGGGGGCCAGAGATACGCAGTATTTT.

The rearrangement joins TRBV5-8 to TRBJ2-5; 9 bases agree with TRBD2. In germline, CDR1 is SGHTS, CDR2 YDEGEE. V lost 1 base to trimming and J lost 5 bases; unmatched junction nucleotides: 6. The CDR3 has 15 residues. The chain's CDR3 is CASSLLAGIWETQYF. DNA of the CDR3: TGTGCCAGCAGCTTGCTAGCGGGAATATGGGAGACCCAGTACTTC.

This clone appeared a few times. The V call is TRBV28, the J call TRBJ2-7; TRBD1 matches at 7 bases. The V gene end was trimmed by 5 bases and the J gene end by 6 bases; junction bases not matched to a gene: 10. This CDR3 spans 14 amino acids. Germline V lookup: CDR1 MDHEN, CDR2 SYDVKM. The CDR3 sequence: CASSPWTGYTEQYF. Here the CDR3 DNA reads TGTGCCAGCAGTCCATGGACAGGATATACCGAGCAGTACTTC. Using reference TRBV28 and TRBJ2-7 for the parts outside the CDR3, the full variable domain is DVKVTQSSRYLVKRTGEKVFLECVQDMDHENMFWYRQDPGLGLRLIYFSYDVKMKEKGDIPEGYSVSREKKERFSLILESASTNQTSMYLCASSPWTGYTEQYFGPGTRLTVT.

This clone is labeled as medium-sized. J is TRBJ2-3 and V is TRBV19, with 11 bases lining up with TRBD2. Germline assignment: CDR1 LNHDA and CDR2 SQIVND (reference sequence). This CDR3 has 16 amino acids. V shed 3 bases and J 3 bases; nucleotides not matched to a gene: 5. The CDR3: CASSMDSGGDTDTQYF. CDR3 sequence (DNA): TGTGCCAGTAGTATGGATAGCGGGGGGGATACAGATACGCAGTATTTT.

The CDR3 DNA reads TGCGCCAGCAGCTCGCGCGCCATAGCGGGGGGGCCCGGCGATGAGCAGTTCTTC. This sequence encodes CASSSRAIAGGPGDEQFF. The chain combines TRBV5-1 with TRBJ2-1; 11 nucleotides line up with TRBD2. CDR3 length equals 18 residues. The trim removed 3 bases at V and 8 bases at J, leaving 16 bases unmatched. Germline loops: CDR1 SGHRS, CDR2 YFSETQ.

In DNA form, the CDR3 reads TGCGCCAGCAGCTTAGGGGACAGGACTGAGCAGTTCTTC. Translated: CASSLGDRTEQFF. V usage is TRBV5-1 and J usage is TRBJ2-1; 8 nucleotides line up with TRBD1. V lost 2 bases and J lost 9; bases outside the gene matches: 4. The CDR3 contains 13 residues. From germline, CDR1 is SGHRS and CDR2 YFSETQ.

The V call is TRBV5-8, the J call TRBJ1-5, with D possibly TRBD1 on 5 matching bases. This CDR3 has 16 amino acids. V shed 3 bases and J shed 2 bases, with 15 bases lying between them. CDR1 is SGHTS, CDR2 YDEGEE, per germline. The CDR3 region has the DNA TGTGCCAGCAGCTCAGCATGGGGCAGGGGCAATCAGCCCCAGCATTTT. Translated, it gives CASSSAWGRGNQPQHF.

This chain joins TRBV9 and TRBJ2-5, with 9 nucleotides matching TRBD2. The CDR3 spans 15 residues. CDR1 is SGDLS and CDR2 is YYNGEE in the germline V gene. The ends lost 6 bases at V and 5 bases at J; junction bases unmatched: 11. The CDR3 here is CASNLRGGAMETQYF. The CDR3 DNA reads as TGTGCCAGCAATTTGCGGGGGGGTGCGATGGAGACCCAGTACTTC.

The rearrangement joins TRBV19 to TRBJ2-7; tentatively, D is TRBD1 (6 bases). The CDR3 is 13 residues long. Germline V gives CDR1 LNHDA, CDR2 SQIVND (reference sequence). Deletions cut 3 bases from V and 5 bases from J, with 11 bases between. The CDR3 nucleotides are TGTGCCAGTAGTATGGGCAGGGGAAACGAGCAGTACGTC. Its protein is CASSMGRGNEQYV.

The CDR3 region has the DNA TGTGCCAGCAGCTTAAACGGAGACCAGCCCCAGCATTTT. This codes for CASSLNGDQPQHF. This chain joins TRBV7-9 and TRBJ1-5, with unresolved D. The CDR3 consists of 13 residues. CDR1 is SEHNR, CDR2 FQNEAQ, per germline (reference sequence). Trimming pared 2 bases from V and 7 bases from J, leaving 9 bases between.

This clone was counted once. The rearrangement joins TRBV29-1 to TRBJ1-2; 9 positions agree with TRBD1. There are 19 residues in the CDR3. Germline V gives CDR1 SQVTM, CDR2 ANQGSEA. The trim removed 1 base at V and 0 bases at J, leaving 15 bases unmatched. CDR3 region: CSVEGSIAGQGIPNYGYTF. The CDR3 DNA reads TGCAGCGTTGAAGGATCCATCGCTGGACAGGGGATCCCTAACTATGGCTACACCTTC.

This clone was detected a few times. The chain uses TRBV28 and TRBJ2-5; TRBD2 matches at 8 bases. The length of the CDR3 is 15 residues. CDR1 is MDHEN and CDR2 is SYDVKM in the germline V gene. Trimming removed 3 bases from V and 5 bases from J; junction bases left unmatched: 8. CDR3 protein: CASSFGREPWETQYF. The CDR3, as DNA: TGTGCCAGCAGTTTCGGGAGGGAGCCATGGGAGACCCAGTACTTC.

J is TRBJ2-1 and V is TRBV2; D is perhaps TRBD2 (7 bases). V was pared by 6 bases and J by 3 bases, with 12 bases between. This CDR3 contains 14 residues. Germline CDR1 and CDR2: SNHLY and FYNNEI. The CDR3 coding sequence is TGTGCCAGCAGGGGGGGGCCTTTCTACAATGAGCAGTTCTTC. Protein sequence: CASRGGPFYNEQFF. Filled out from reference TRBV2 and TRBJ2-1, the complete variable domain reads EPEVTQTPSHQVTQMGQEVILRCVPISNHLYFYWYRQILGQKVEFLVSFYNNEISEKSEIFDDQFSVERPDGSNFTLKIRSTKLEDSAMYFCASRGGPFYNEQFFGPGTRLTVL.